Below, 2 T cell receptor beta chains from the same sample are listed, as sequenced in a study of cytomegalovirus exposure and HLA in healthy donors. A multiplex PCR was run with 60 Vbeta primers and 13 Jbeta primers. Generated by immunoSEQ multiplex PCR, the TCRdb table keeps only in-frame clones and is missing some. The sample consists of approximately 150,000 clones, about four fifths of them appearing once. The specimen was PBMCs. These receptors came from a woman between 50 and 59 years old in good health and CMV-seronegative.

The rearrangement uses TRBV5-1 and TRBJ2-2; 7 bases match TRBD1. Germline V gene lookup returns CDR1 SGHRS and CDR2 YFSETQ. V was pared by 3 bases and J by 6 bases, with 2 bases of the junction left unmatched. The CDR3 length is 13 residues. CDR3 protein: CASSSQGAGELFF. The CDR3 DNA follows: TGCGCCAGCAGCTCCCAGGGGGCCGGGGAGCTGTTTTTT.

This CDR3 is CSARPGQDSYEQYF. In DNA, the CDR3 is TGCAGCGCGCGTCCGGGACAGGACTCCTACGAGCAGTACTTC. The chain is built from TRBV29-1 and TRBJ2-7; TRBD1 matches at 8 bases. Germline V gene sequence: CDR1 SQVTM, CDR2 ANQGSEA. This CDR3 is 14 amino acids long. Trimming cost V 7 bases and J 0 bases; bases outside gene matches: 8.